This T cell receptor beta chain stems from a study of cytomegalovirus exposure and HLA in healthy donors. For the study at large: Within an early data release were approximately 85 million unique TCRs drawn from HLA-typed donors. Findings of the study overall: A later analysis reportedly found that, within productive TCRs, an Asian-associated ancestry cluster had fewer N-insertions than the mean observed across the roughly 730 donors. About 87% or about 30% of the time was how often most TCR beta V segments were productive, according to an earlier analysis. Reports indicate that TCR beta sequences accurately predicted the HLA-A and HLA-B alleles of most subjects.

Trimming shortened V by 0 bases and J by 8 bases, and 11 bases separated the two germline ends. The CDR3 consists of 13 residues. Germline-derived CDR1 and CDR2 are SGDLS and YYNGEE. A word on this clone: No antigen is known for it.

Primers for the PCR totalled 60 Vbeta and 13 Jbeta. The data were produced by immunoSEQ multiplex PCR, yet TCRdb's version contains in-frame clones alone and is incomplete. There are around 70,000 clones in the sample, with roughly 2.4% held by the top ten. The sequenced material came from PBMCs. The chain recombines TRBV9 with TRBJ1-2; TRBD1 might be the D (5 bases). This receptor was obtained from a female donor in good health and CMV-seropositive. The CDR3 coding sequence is TGTGCCAGCAGCGTAGGAGTAGGGGAAGGCTACACCTTC. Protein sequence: CASSVGVGEGYTF.